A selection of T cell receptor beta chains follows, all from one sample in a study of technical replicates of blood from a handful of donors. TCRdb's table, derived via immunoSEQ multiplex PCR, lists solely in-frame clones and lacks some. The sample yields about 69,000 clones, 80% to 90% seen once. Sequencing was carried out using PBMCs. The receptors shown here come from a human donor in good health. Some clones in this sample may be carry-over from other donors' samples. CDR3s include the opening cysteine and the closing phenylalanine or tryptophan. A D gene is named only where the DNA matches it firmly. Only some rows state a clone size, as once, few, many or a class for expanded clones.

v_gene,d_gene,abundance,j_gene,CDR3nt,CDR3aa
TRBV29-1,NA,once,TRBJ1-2,TGCAGCGTTGAAAGGGGGAGCTATGGCTACACCTTC,CSVERGSYGYTF
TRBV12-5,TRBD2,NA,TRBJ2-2,TGTGCTAGTGGTTTGGTACTCTCGCGGGGGGTGATCCCCGGGGAGCTGTTTTTT,CASGLVLSRGVIPGELFF
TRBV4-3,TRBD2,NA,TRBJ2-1,TGCGCCAGCAGCCAAGGGACTAGCGGGAGCGGGGAGCAGTTCTTC,CASSQGTSGSGEQFF
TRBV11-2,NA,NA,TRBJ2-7,TGTGCCAGCAGCTTAGGAGGGCCCTACGAGCAGTACTTC,CASSLGGPYEQYF
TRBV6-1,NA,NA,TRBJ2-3,TGTGCCAGCAGTGATCGGGAACCGCCTAGGCAGGCGCAGTATTTT,CASSDREPPRQAQYF
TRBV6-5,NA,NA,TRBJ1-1,TGTGCCAGCAGCCGACGGTCGGGTGAAGCTTTCTTT,CASSRRSGEAFF
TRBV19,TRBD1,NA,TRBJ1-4,TGTGCCAGTAGTGGGGACAGGTCCAATGAAAAACTGTTTTTT,CASSGDRSNEKLFF
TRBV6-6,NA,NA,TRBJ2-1,TGTGCCAGCAGTTACCTGCTCGGGACAGAGCAGTTCTTC,CASSYLLGTEQFF
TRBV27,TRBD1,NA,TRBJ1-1,TGTGCCAGCAGGACAGGGGGTACAATGAACACTGAAGCTTTCTTT,CASRTGGTMNTEAFF
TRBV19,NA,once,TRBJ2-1,TGTGCCAGTAGACAACTAGGGGGAGGGCTCGATGAGCAGTTCTTC,CASRQLGGGLDEQFF